This TCR beta chain was sequenced in a study of blood T cell repertoires in COVID-19. Profiling relied on immunoSEQ multiplex PCR, and the TCRdb table lists in-frame clones only, not all of them. The data hold some 130,000 clones, with 80% to 90% observed a single time. CDR1 SGHTA and CDR2 FQGNSA come from the germline V gene. Deletions cut 2 bases from V and 2 bases from J, with 7 bases between. The CDR3 runs to 13 residues. This receptor was identified in a man aged 60 to 75 with COVID-19, enrolled during active disease. V usage is TRBV7-2 and J usage is TRBJ2-7; TRBD1 is a possible D gene (5 bases). The sequenced material came from peripheral blood. The CDR3 spells CASSLQGTYEQYF. The DNA of the CDR3 is TGTGCCAGCAGCTTACAGGGAACCTACGAGCAGTACTTC.